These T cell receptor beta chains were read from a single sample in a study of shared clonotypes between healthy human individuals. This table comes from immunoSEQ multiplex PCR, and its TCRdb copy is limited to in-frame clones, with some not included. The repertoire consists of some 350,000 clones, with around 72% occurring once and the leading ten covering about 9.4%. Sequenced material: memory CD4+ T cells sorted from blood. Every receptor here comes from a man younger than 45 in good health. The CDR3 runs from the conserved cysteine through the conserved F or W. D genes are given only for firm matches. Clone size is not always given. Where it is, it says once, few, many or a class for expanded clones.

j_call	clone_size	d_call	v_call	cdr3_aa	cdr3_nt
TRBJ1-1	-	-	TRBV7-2	CASSLVFTEAFF	TGTGCCAGCAGCTTAGTGTTCACTGAAGCTTTCTTT
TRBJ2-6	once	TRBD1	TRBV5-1	CATSGQASSGANVLTF	TGCGCCACCTCCGGACAGGCCTCGTCTGGGGCCAACGTCCTGACTTTC
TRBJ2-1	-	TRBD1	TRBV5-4	CASSFGQGNEQFF	TGTGCCAGCAGCTTCGGACAGGGAAATGAGCAGTTCTTC
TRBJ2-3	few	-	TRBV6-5	CASQGSGTDTQYF	TGTGCCAGCCAGGGGAGTGGGACAGATACGCAGTATTTT
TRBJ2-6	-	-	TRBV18	CASSPRMILERLVLTF	-
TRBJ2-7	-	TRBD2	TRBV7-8	CASSLGLAGIYEQYF	TGTGCCAGCAGCTTAGGGCTAGCGGGTATCTACGAGCAGTACTTC
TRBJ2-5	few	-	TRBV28	CASSLREETQYF	TGTGCCAGCAGTTTAAGGGAAGAGACCCAGTACTTC
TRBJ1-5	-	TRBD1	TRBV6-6	CASSYGTGGNQPQHF	TGTGCCAGCAGTTACGGGACAGGGGGCAATCAGCCCCAGCATTTT
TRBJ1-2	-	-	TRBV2	CASSEIGSNYGYTF	TGTGCCAGCAGTGAAATTGGGTCTAACTATGGCTACACCTTC
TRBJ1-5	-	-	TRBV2	CASTTQLSNQPQHF	TGTGCCAGCACCACACAGTTAAGCAATCAGCCCCAGCATTTT
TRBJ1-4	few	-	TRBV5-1	CASSLWGGNEKLFF	TGCGCCAGCAGCTTGTGGGGCGGTAATGAAAAACTGTTTTTT
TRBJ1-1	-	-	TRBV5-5	CASSFRGENTEAFF	TGTGCCAGCAGCTTCAGGGGCGAGAACACTGAAGCTTTCTTT
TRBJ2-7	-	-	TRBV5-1	CASSLAAGPYEQYF	TGCGCCAGCAGCTTGGCAGCAGGGCCCTACGAGCAGTACTTC
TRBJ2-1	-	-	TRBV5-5	CATSTDTYNEQFF	TGTGCCACCTCGACAGACACCTACAATGAGCAGTTCTTC
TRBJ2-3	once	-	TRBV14	CASSQALGGTDTQYF	TGTGCCAGCAGTCAAGCTCTAGGGGGCACAGATACGCAGTATTTT
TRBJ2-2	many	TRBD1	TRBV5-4	CASSSGTGSHGELFF	TGTGCCAGCAGCTCGGGGACAGGGAGTCACGGGGAGCTGTTTTTT
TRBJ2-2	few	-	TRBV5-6	CASSLERTGELFF	TGTGCCAGCAGCCTAGAGAGAACCGGGGAGCTGTTTTTT
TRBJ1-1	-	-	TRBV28	CASSFRVGVEAFF	TGTGCCAGCAGTTTTAGAGTGGGAGTTGAAGCTTTCTTT
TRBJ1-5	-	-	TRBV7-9	CASSLAGGFGGNQPQHF	TGTGCCAGCAGCCTCGCCGGGGGCTTTGGAGGCAATCAGCCCCAGCATTTT
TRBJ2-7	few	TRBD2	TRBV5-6	CASSPGTSGTAQYF	TGTGCCAGCAGCCCCGGGACTAGCGGGACGGCACAGTACTTC
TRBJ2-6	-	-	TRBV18	CASSLNPSSGGPGANVLTF	TGTGCCAGCTCACTCAACCCTTCATCCGGGGGCCCTGGGGCCAACGTCCTGACTTTC
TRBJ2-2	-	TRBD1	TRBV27	CASSPTGGGWAGELFF	TGTGCCAGCAGTCCCACAGGGGGCGGATGGGCCGGGGAGCTGTTTTTT
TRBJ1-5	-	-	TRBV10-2	CASRSPGSMGNQPQHF	TGCGCCAGCAGGAGCCCAGGGAGTATGGGCAATCAGCCCCAGCATTTT
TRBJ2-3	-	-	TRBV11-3	CASSLVSSATQYF	TGTGCCAGCAGCTTAGTCTCGTCCGCTACGCAGTATTTT
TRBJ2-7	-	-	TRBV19	CASSITARATGRNEQYF	TGTGCCAGTAGTATAACAGCCCGAGCGACAGGCCGGAACGAGCAGTACTTC
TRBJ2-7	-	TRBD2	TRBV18	CASSPTSDYEQYF	TGTGCCAGCTCACCGACTAGCGATTACGAGCAGTACTTC
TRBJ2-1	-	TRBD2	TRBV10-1	CASSVSSGILDKQFF	TGCGCCAGCAGTGTCTCTAGCGGGATACTCGATAAGCAGTTCTTC